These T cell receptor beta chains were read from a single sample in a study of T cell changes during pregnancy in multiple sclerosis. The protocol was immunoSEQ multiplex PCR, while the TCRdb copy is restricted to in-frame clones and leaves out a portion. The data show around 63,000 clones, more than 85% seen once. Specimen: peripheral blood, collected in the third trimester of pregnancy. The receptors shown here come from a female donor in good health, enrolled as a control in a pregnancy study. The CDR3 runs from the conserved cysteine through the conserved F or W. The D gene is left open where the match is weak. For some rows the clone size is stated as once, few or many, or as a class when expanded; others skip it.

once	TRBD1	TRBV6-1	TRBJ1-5	CASSAPGGETQPQHF	TGTGCCAGCAGTGCACCAGGGGGCGAGACTCAGCCCCAGCATTTT
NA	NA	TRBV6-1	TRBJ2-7	CASSVGVHEQYF	TGTGCCAGCAGTGTCGGGGTCCACGAGCAGTACTTC
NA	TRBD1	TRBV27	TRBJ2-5	CASSRQSGTDQETQYF	TGTGCCAGCAGTCGACAGTCCGGGACAGATCAGGAGACCCAGTACTTC
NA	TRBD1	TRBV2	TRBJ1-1	CASTLLMGQGAEAFF	TGTGCCAGCACATTGTTAATGGGACAGGGGGCGGAAGCTTTCTTT
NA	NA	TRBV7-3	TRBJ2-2	CASSGLDTGELFF	TGTGCCAGCTCAGGACTCGACACCGGGGAGCTGTTTTTT
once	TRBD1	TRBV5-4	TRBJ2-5	CASSSGQGLRETQYF	TGTGCCAGCAGCTCGGGACAGGGTCTCAGAGAGACCCAGTACTTC
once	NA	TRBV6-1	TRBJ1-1	CASSMGDTNTEAFF	TGTGCCAGCAGTATGGGGGACACGAACACTGAAGCTTTCTTT
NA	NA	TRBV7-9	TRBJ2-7	CASSLALGTSSYEQYF	TGTGCCAGCAGCTTAGCGCTTGGTACAAGCTCCTACGAGCAGTACTTC
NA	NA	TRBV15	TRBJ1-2	CATSPRAGGDYGYTF	TGTGCCACCAGCCCACGGGCAGGAGGGGACTATGGCTACACCTTC
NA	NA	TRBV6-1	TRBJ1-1	CASSEGQSNTEAFF	TGTGCCAGCAGTGAAGGGCAGTCGAACACTGAAGCTTTCTTT
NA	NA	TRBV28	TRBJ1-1	CASSFSGQSTEAFF	TGTGCCAGCAGTTTTTCAGGACAGTCCACTGAAGCTTTCTTT
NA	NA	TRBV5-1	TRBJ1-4	CASSLGGANEKLFF	TGCGCCAGCAGCTTGGGGGGAGCTAATGAAAAACTGTTTTTT
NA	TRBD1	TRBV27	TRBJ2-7	CASQPGQGGHEQYF	TGTGCCAGTCAGCCGGGACAGGGAGGCCACGAGCAGTACTTC
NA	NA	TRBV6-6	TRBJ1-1	CASSPEQTGMKAFF	TGTGCCAGCAGCCCCGAACAAACAGGGATGAAAGCTTTCTTT
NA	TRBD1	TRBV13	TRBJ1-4	CASSWDRVNEKLFF	TGTGCCAGCTCTTGGGACAGGGTAAATGAAAAACTGTTTTTT
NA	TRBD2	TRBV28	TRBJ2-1	CASTSSGLAGRGDEQFF	TGTGCCAGCACCTCCTCGGGACTAGCGGGACGAGGCGATGAGCAGTTCTTC
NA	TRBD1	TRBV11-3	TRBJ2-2	CASSYRGSGELFF	TGTGCCAGCAGCTACAGGGGCTCCGGGGAGCTGTTTTTT
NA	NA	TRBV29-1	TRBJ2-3	CSVGELTDTQYF	TGCAGCGTCGGTGAGCTTACAGATACGCAGTATTTT
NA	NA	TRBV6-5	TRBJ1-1	CASSYSRPNTEAFF	TGTGCCAGCAGTTACTCGCGGCCGAACACTGAAGCTTTCTTT
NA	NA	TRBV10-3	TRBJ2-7	CAISESNVRGVEQYF	TGTGCCATCAGTGAGTCGAATGTGAGAGGAGTAGAGCAGTACTTC
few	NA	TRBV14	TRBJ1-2	CASSPFQGPYGYTF	TGTGCCAGCAGCCCATTCCAGGGGCCCTATGGCTACACCTTC
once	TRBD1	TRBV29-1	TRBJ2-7	CSVRPGQGIYEQYF	TGCAGCGTTCGCCCGGGACAGGGGATCTACGAGCAGTACTTC
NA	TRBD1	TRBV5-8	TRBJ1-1	CASSLTGGNTEAFF	TGTGCCAGCAGCTTGACAGGGGGCAACACTGAAGCTTTCTTT
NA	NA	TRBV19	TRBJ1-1	CASSIGAGGTEAFF	TGTGCCAGTAGTATCGGGGCCGGGGGCACTGAAGCTTTCTTT
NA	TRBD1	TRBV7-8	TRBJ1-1	CASSLRGGLGGTEAFF	TGTGCCAGCAGCTTAAGAGGGGGCCTGGGTGGCACTGAAGCTTTCTTT
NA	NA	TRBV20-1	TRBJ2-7	CSARATYEQYF	TGCAGTGCTAGGGCCACCTACGAGCAGTACTTC
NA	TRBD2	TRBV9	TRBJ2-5	CASSVGGGSKTQYF	TGTGCCAGCAGCGTAGGGGGCGGGAGTAAGACCCAGTACTTC
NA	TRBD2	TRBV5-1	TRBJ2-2	CASSFRTSGRTGEAGELFF	TGCGCCAGCAGCTTTCGGACTAGCGGGAGGACTGGAGAGGCCGGGGAGCTGTTTTTT
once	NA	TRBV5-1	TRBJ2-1	CASSSGQSSYNEQFF	TGCGCCAGCAGCTCTGGACAGAGCTCCTACAATGAGCAGTTCTTC
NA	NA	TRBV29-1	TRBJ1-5	CSAMTGYNQPQHF	TGCAGCGCTATGACAGGCTACAATCAGCCCCAGCATTTT
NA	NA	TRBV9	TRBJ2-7	CASSRTAQTYEQYF	TGTGCCAGCAGCCGGACAGCTCAAACCTACGAGCAGTACTTC
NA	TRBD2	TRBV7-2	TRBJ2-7	CASSGAGTNEQYF	TGTGCCAGCAGCGGAGCCGGGACTAACGAGCAGTACTTC
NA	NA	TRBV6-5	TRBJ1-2	CASSYRGYGYTF	TGTGCCAGCAGTTACAGGGGCTATGGCTACACCTTC
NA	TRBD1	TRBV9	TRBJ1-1	CASSVAGTATEAFF	TGTGCCAGCAGCGTAGCTGGGACAGCCACTGAAGCTTTCTTT
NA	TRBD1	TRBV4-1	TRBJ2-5	CASSRGQGAKSETQYF	TGCGCCAGCAGCCGCGGACAGGGGGCAAAGTCGGAGACCCAGTACTTC
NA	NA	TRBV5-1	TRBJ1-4	CASSFAGTTNEKLFF	TGCGCCAGCAGCTTTGCCGGGACAACTAATGAAAAACTGTTTTTT